This TCR beta chain was captured in a study of blood T cell repertoires in COVID-19 (dated by TCRdb to between 2020 and 2021). With regard to the full study: Collaborator samples came from the United States, Italy and Spain and covered acute and convalescent phases of COVID-19. The material from the prospective study consisted of cDNA or gDNA derived from T cells, B-cell-depleted T cells, or PBMCs. Deeply sampled blood TCRbeta repertoires from subjects exposed to, actively infected with, or recovered from COVID-19 were included in the dataset. The repertoires were released in a freely available public database intended as a resource for research on the immune response to SARS-CoV-2. The samples were drawn from two sources: the first 160 participants of the ongoing ImmuneRACE study, and about 1,300 subjects contributed by 6 global collaborators. Sample metadata almost always included a de-identified subject ID, COVID-19 status, age in years and sex. Where HLA class I and class II types were available, the types were taken from metadata supplied by the sample provider, not from assay-based typing.

On the study overall, not on this receptor specifically: How much clinical and demographic metadata was included differed by source and by participant, and the metadata was provided uncurated.

TCRbeta CDR3 regions were amplified from genomic DNA using the immunoSEQ Assay, a bias-controlled multiplex PCR. The paper's data handling went like this. Nucleated cell counts per sample were estimated from amplification of reference gene primers within the assay. To quantify the absolute abundance of each unique TCRbeta CDR3 rearrangement, sequence reads were collapsed and filtered. For each sample, productive Simpson clonality was calculated as the square root of Simpson's diversity index across productive rearrangements. TCRdb's version of the immuneACCESS table is confined to in-frame rearrangements and falls short of the full clone set. An unresolved V gene accounts for under half of the shortfall where checked; the remainder is of unknown origin. V and J calls and clone size are as listed in that table; D and trimming were resolved from the DNA. This sample has about 180,000 clones in its table, and under 90% of those were observed once. Roughly 6.3% of the sample is held by the ten biggest clonotypes.

Whole blood was collected in K2EDTA tubes by collaborating institutions according to the institutions' own protocols. For TCRbeta analysis, collaborators shipped samples in one of three forms: frozen whole blood, isolated PBMCs, or DNA extracted from either of those sample types. The V and J ends are trimmed by 6 bases and 12 bases, leaving 18 bases between them. The CDR3 has 14 amino acids, counting the end cysteine and phenylalanine. Solely the CDR3 DNA is kept, with 42 bases framed from the first base. According to the germline V gene, CDR1 reads SNHLY and CDR2 reads FYNNEI. Worth noting for this clone: What antigen it recognizes has not been identified. No base-level quality is on record; no much larger clone is a single base apart.

The sample consisted of peripheral blood. This TCR came from a human donor in a cohort sampled during active COVID-19. The chain is assembled from TRBV2 and TRBJ1-6, with TRBD1 as a weak D call on 5 bases. The CDR3 loop reads CASSVRGLLLPLHF. The DNA is as follows: TGTGCCAGCAGCGTAAGGGGTCTACTGTTACCCCTCCACTTT. Outside the CDR3, residues come from the reference TRBV2 and TRBJ1-6 proteins, so the full variable domain is: EPEVTQTPSHQVTQMGQEVILRCVPISNHLYFYWYRQILGQKVEFLVSFYNNEISEKSEIFDDQFSVERPDGSNFTLKIRSTKLEDSAMYFCASSVRGLLLPLHFGNGTRLTVT.